The TCR beta chain under discussion was sequenced for a study of blood T cell repertoires in COVID-19. Germline loops: CDR1 GTSNPN, CDR2 SVGIG (reference sequence). The CDR3 runs to 14 residues. The V end lost 1 base, the J end lost 3 bases, and 13 bases lay between the germline ends. In the original processing: Estimation of nucleated cell counts was performed using reference gene primer amplification. Clones were sequenced by immunoSEQ multiplex PCR, and TCRdb holds only the in-frame ones, with some missing. That table furnishes V, J and clone size, whereas the DNA furnished D and trimming. The data show approximately 460,000 clones, with roughly nine tenths seen just once and roughly 0.92% held by the top ten.

The source material was peripheral blood. The receptor's source is a man younger than 35 with COVID-19, enrolled during active disease. This chain connects TRBV30 to TRBJ2-7; D uncertain. The CDR3 sequence is CAWSGTPLNYEQYF. The CDR3 nucleotides read TGTGCCTGGAGTGGAACTCCCCTTAACTACGAGCAGTACTTC.